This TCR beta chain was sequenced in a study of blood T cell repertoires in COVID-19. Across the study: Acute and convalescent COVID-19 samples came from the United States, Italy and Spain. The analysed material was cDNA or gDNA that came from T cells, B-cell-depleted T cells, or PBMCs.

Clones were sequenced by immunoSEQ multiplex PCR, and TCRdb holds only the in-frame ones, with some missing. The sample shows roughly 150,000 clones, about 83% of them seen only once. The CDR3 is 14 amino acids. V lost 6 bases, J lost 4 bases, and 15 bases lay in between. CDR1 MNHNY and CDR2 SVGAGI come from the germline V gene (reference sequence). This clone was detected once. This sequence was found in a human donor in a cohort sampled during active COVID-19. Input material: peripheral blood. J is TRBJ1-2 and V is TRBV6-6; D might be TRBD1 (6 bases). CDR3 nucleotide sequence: TGTGCCAGCAGCCCCCCGACAGGACTCTATGGCTACACCTTC. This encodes CASSPPTGLYGYTF.